This T cell receptor beta chain appears in the sequencing data of a study of blood T cell repertoires in COVID-19. Across the whole study: PBMCs, B-cell-depleted T cells, or T cells provided the cDNA or gDNA that made up the material.

The authors' processing: Reference gene primers were amplified, and this amplification served to estimate nucleated cell counts. Profiled with immunoSEQ multiplex PCR; TCRdb holds only in-frame clones, not every one. That table gives V, J and clone size, and the DNA gave D and trimming. The data hold a few hundred thousand clones, with 70% to 90% observed a single time. This clone appeared a few times. Researchers sorted participants into cohorts using their self-reported clinical history. CDR3 length: 13 amino acids. Germline V gene data show CDR1 as SGHRS and CDR2 as YFSETQ. V was pared by 4 bases and J by 3 bases, with 3 bases of the junction left unmatched.

Sequencing was performed on PBMCs or T cells enriched from blood (not recorded which). The chain employs TRBV5-1 and TRBJ1-2, with 7 nucleotides matching TRBD1. The sequence was collected from a woman in her 40s with acute COVID-19. The CDR3 DNA reads as TGCGCCAGCAGCCCGACAGGGTACTATGGCTACACCTTC. Protein: CASSPTGYYGYTF.